What follows is one TCR beta chain and its context. Its cognate antigen is unknown. V shed 3 bases and J shed 0 bases, with 3 bases lying between them. CDR3 size: 14 residues. In germline, CDR1 is ENHRY, CDR2 SYGVKD. The PCR ran on 60 Vbeta and 13 Jbeta primers. Profiled with immunoSEQ multiplex PCR; TCRdb holds only in-frame clones, not every one. The sample lists 100,000 to 150,000 clones, 78% occurring once. This record belongs to a study of cytomegalovirus exposure and HLA in healthy donors. Across the whole study: Clustering assigned around 77% of the approximately 430 genotyped donors to the Caucasian-associated ancestry cluster. Broader study findings: Earlier analysis yielded a pattern in which most TCR beta V segments were productive about 87% or about 30% of the time. In all likelihood, a cluster of highly shared sequence variants was a sequencing artifact. Overall, around 160 TCR beta chains were annotated as cytomegalovirus-associated.

Sequencing input: PBMCs. The sequence was obtained from a middle-aged man in good health and CMV-seronegative. V and J are TRBV10-3 and TRBJ2-6; D remains unclear. DNA for the CDR3: TGTGCCATCAGTGACAACTCTGGGGCCAACGTCCTGACTTTC. It specifies CAISDNSGANVLTF.